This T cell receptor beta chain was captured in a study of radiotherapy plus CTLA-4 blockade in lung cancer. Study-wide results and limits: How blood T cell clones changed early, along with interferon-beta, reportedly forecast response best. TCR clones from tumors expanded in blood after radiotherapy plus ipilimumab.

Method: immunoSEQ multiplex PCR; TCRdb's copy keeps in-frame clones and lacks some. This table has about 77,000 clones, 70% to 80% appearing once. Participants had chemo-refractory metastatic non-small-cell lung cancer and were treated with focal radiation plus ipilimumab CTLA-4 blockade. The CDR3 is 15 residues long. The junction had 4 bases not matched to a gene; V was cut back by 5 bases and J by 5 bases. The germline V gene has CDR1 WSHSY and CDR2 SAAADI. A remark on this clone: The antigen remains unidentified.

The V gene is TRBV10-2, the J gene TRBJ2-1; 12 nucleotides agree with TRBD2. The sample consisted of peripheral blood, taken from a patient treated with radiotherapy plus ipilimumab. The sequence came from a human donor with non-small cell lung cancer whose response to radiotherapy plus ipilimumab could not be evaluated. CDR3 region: CASSRGLAGNNEQFF. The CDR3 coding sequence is TGCGCCAGCAGTCGCGGACTAGCGGGGAACAATGAGCAGTTCTTC.